This T cell receptor beta chain was retrieved from a study of blood T cell repertoires in COVID-19 (TCRdb year 2020). About the study as a whole: Samples covering the acute and convalescent phases of COVID-19 were provided by collaborators in the United States, Italy and Spain. The material from the prospective study consisted of cDNA or gDNA derived from T cells, B-cell-depleted T cells, or PBMCs. Subjects who had been exposed to COVID-19, were actively infected with it, or had recovered from it provided the deeply sampled blood TCRbeta repertoires that made up the dataset. The repertoires were released in a freely available public database meant as a resource for research on the immune response to SARS-CoV-2. The samples were drawn from two sources: the first 160 participants of the ongoing ImmuneRACE study, and over 1,000 subjects contributed by 6 global collaborators. A de-identified subject ID, COVID-19 status, age in years and sex were almost always included in the sample metadata. Where available, HLA class I and class II types were obtained from metadata supplied by the sample provider rather than from assay-based typing. General study outcomes and caveats: Clinical and demographic metadata were provided uncurated, with the amount varying by source and participant.

Concerning this clone itself: The specificity of this receptor is unknown. One base away there is no much larger clone; base qualities are not given.

In Seattle, one collaborating source enrolled patients while the infection was active and tracked those patients longitudinally over the course of disease. Collaborating institutions collected whole blood in K2EDTA tubes following their own protocols. Collaborator samples were shipped for TCRbeta analysis as frozen whole blood, isolated PBMCs, or DNA extracted from either sample type. The immunoSEQ Assay, a bias-controlled multiplex PCR, was used to amplify TCRbeta CDR3 regions from genomic DNA. Per the source publication's procedure: The number of nucleated cells in each sample was estimated from the amplification of reference gene primers within the assay. To quantify the absolute abundance of each unique TCRbeta CDR3 rearrangement, sequence reads were collapsed and filtered. For each sample, productive Simpson clonality was calculated as the square root of Simpson's diversity index across productive rearrangements. TCRdb re-hosts the immuneACCESS table, in-frame sequences only. Its copies lack some clones; in the studies checked, an unresolved V gene accounts for under half of them, and the cause for the rest is not known. That table is the source of V, J and clone size, and D and trimming were worked out from the DNA. The sample has approximately 120,000 clones on record, 81% of them singletons. Roughly 17% of the sample is taken by the ten largest.

Material: peripheral blood. This TCR derives from a man under 40 with COVID-19, enrolled during active disease.

The CDR3 protein sequence reads: CASSLLPGQGADTQYF. The DNA sequence follows: TGTGCCAGCAGTTTGCTACCGGGACAGGGGGCGGATACGCAGTATTTT. This chain joins TRBV28 to TRBJ2-3; 12 bases in between match TRBD1. V is cut back by 3 bases and J by 6 bases, with 7 bases in the junction unmatched. The CDR3, cysteine through phenylalanine, is 16 amino acids long. Only the CDR3 region is kept as DNA, spanning 48 bases read in frame from base 1. Per the germline V gene, MDHEN is the CDR1 and SYDVKM is the CDR2.